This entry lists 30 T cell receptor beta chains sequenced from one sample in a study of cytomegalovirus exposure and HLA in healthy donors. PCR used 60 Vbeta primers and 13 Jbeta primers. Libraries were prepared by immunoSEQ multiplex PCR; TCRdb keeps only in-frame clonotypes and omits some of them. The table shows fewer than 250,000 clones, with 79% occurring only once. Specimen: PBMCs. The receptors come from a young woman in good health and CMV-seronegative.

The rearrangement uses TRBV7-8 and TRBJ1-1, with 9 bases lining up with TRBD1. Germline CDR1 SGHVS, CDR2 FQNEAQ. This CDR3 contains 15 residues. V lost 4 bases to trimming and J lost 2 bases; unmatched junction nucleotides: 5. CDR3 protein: CASSSLDRGNTEAFF. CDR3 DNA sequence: TGTGCCAGCAGCTCCTTGGACAGGGGCAACACTGAAGCTTTCTTT.

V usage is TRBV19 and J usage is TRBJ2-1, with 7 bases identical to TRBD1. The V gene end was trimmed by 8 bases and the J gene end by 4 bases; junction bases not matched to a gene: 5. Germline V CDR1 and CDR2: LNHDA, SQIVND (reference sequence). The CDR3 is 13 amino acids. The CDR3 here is CASGQDLYNEQFF. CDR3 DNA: TGTGCCAGTGGACAGGACCTTTACAATGAGCAGTTCTTC.

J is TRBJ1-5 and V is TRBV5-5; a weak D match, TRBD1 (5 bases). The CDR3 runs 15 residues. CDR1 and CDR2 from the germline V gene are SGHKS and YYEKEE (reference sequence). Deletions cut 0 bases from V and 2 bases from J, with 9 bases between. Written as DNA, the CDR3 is TGTGCCAGCAGCTTGGGTCAGGGTGGCAATCAGCCCCAGCATTTT. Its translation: CASSLGQGGNQPQHF. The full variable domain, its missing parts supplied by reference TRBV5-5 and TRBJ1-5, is DAGVTQSPTHLIKTRGQQVTLRCSPISGHKSVSWYQQVLGQGPQFIFQYYEKEERGRGNFPDRFSARQFPNYSSELNVNALLLGDSALYLCASSLGQGGNQPQHFGDGTRLSIL.

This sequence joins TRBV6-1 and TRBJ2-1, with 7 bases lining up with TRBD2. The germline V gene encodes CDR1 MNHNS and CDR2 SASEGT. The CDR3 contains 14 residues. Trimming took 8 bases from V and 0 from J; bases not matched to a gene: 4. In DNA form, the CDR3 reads TGTGCCAGCTGGACGGGAGGCTCCTACAATGAGCAGTTCTTC. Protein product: CASWTGGSYNEQFF.

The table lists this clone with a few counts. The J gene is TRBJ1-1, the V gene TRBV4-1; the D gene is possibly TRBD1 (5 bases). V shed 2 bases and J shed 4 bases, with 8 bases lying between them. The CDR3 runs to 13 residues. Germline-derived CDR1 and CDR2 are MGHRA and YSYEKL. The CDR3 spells CASSQLDSTEAFF. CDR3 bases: TGCGCCAGCAGCCAACTTGACAGCACTGAAGCTTTCTTT.

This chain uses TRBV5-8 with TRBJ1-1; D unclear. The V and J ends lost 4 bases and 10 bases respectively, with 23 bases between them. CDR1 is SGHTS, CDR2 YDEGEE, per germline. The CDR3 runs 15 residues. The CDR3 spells CASSRDLGMNSAAFF. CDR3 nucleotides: TGTGCCAGCAGCCGGGATCTGGGGATGAACAGTGCAGCTTTCTTT.

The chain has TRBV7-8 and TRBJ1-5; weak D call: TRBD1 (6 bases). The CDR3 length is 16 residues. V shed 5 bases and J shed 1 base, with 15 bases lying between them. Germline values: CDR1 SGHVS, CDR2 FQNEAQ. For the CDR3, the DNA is TGTGCCAGCAGCCGAGTACAGGGAGAGAGCAATCAGCCCCAGCATTTT. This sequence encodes CASSRVQGESNQPQHF.

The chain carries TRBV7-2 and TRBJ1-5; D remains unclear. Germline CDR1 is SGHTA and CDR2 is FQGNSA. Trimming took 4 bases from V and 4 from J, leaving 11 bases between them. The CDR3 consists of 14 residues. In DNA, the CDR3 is TGTGCCAGCAGCTCGTTTTACTCGAATCAGCCCCAGCATTTT. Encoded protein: CASSSFYSNQPQHF.

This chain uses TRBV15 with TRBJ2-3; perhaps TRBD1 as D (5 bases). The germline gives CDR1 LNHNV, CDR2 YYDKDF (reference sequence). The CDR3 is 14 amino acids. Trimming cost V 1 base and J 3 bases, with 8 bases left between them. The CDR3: CATSRGRATDTQYF. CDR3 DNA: TGTGCCACCAGCAGAGGCAGGGCAACAGATACGCAGTATTTT.

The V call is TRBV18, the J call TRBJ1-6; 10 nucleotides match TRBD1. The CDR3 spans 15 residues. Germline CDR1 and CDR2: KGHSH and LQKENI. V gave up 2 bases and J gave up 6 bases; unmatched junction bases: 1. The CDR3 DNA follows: TGTGCCAGCTCACCAGGGACAGGGGTTAATTCACCCCTCCACTTT. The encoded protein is CASSPGTGVNSPLHF. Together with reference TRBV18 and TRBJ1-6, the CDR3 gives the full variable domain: NAGVMQNPRHLVRRRGQEARLRCSPMKGHSHVYWYRQLPEEGLKFMVYLQKENIIDESGMPKERFSAEFPKEGPSILRIQQVVRGDSAAYFCASSPGTGVNSPLHFGNGTRLTVT.

The CDR3 DNA reads as TGCGCCAGCAGCTCTCAAGAATTCGGGACAGGGAACTACGAGCAGTACTTC. It is translated as CASSSQEFGTGNYEQYF. The rearrangement joins TRBV5-1 to TRBJ2-7; TRBD1 aligns across 9 bases. The trim removed 3 bases at V and 3 bases at J, leaving 13 bases unmatched. This CDR3 region has 17 residues. CDR1 and CDR2 from the germline V gene are SGHRS and YFSETQ.

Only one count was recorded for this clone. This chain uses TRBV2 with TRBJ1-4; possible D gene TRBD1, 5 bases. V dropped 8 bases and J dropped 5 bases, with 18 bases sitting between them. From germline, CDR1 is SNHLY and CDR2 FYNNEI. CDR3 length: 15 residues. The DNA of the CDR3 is TGTGCCAGCCCTGGGTGGGTGGCAGGGAATGAAAAACTGTTTTTT. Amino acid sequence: CASPGWVAGNEKLFF.

DNA of the CDR3: TGTGCCAGCAGCTTGGTCCAGGGGGCAACCTATAATTCACCCCTCCACTTT. Encoded protein: CASSLVQGATYNSPLHF. The chain employs TRBV5-4 and TRBJ1-6; TRBD1 matches 8 bases. The CDR3 is made up of 17 amino acids. The V gene's germline CDR1 is SGHNT and CDR2 YYREEE (reference sequence). V was pared by 0 bases and J by 2 bases, with 4 bases of the junction left unmatched.

This CDR3 reads CASSEIGTSGPQFF. CDR3 bases: TGTGCCAGCAGTGAGATTGGGACTAGCGGGCCGCAGTTCTTC. The chain employs TRBV6-1 and TRBJ2-1, with TRBD2 identical over 12 bases. The CDR3 consists of 14 residues. V lost 3 bases, J lost 12 bases, and 6 bases stayed unmatched. Germline values: CDR1 MNHNS, CDR2 SASEGT.

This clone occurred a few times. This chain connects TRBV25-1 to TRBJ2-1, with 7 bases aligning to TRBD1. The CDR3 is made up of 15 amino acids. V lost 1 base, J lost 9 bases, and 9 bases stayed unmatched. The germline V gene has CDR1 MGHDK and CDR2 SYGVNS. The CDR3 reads CASSEFEGANREQFF. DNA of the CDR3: TGTGCCAGCAGTGAATTTGAGGGGGCGAATCGTGAGCAGTTCTTC. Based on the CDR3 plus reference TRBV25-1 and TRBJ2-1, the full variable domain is EADIYQTPRYLVIGTGKKITLECSQTMGHDKMYWYQQDPGMELHLIHYSYGVNSTEKGDLSSESTVSRIRTEHFPLTLESARPSHTSQYLCASSEFEGANREQFFGPGTRLTVL.

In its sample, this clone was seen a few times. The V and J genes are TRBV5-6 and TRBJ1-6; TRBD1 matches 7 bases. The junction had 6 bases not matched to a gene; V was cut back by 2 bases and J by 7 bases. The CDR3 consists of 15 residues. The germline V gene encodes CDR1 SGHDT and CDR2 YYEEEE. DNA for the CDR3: TGTGCCAGCAGCTTCGGGACAGTCCCCAATTCACCCCTCCACTTT. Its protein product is CASSFGTVPNSPLHF. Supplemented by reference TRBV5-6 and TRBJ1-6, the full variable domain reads DAGVTQSPTHLIKTRGQQVTLRCSPKSGHDTVSWYQQALGQGPQFIFQYYEEEERQRGNFPDRFSGHQFPNYSSELNVNALLLGDSALYLCASSFGTVPNSPLHFGNGTRLTVT.

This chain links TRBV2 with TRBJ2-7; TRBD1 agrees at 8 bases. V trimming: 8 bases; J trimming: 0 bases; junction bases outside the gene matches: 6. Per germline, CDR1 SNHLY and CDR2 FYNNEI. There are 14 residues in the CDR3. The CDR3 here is CASARDRSSYEQYF. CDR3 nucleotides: TGTGCCAGCGCAAGGGACAGGAGCTCCTACGAGCAGTACTTC. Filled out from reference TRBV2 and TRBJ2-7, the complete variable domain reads EPEVTQTPSHQVTQMGQEVILRCVPISNHLYFYWYRQILGQKVEFLVSFYNNEISEKSEIFDDQFSVERPDGSNFTLKIRSTKLEDSAMYFCASARDRSSYEQYFGPGTRLTVT.

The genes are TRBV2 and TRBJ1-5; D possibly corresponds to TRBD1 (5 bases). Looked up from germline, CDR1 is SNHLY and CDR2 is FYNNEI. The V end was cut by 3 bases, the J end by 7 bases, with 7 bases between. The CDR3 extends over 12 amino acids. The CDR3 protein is CASSEGRQPQHF. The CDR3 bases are TGTGCCAGCAGTGAGGGGCGCCAGCCCCAGCATTTT.

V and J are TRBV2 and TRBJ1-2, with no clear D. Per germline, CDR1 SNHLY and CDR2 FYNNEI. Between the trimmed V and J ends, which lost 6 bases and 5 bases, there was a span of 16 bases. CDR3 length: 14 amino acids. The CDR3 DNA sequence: TGTGCCAGCAGCATCGGGTCCTCTCAGTATGGCTACACCTTC. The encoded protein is CASSIGSSQYGYTF. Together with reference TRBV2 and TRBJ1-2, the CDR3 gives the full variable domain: EPEVTQTPSHQVTQMGQEVILRCVPISNHLYFYWYRQILGQKVEFLVSFYNNEISEKSEIFDDQFSVERPDGSNFTLKIRSTKLEDSAMYFCASSIGSSQYGYTFGSGTRLTVV.

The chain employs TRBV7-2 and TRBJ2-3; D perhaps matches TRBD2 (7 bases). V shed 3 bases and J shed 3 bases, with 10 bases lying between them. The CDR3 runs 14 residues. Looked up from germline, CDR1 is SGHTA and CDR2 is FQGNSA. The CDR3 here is CASSLAGATDTQYF. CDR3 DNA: TGTGCCAGCAGCTTGGCGGGGGCGACAGATACGCAGTATTTT.

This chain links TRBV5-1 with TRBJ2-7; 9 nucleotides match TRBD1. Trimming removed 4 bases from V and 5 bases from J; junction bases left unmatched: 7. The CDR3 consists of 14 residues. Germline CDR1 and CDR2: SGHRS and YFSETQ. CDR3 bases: TGCGCCAGCAGCCTAGACAGGGGGGTAGACGAGCAGTACTTC. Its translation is CASSLDRGVDEQYF.

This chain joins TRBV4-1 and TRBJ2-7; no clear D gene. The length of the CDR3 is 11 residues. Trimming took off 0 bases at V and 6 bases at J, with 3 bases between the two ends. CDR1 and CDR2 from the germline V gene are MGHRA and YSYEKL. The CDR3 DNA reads TGCGCCAGCAGCCAAGATCGCGAGCAGTACTTC. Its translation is CASSQDREQYF.

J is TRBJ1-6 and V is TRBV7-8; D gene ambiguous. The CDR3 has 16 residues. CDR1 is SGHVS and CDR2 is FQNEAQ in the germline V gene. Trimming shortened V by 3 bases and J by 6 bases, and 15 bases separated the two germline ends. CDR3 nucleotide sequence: TGTGCCAGCAGCTTGGCACTAGAGAATAGTAATTCACCCCTCCACTTT. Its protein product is CASSLALENSNSPLHF.

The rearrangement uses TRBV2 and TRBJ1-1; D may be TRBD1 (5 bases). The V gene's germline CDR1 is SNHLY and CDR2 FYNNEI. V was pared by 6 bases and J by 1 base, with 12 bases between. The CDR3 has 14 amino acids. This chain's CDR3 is CASSIGGKNTEAFF. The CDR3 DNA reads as TGTGCCAGCAGCATTGGGGGGAAGAACACTGAAGCTTTCTTT.

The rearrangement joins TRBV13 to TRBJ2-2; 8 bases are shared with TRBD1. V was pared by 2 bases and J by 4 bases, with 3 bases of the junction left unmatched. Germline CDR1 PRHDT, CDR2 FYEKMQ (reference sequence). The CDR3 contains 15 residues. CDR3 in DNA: TGTGCCAGCAGCTTACGGACAGGGATCACCGGGGAGCTGTTTTTT. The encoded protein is CASSLRTGITGELFF. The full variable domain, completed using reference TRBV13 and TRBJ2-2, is AAGVIQSPRHLIKEKRETATLKCYPIPRHDTVYWYQQGPGQDPQFLISFYEKMQSDKGSIPDRFSAQQFSDYHSELNMSSLELGDSALYFCASSLRTGITGELFFGEGSRLTVL.

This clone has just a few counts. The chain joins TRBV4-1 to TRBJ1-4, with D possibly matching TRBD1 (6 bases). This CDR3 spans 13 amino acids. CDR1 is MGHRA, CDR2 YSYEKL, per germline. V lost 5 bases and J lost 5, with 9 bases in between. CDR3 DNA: TGCGCCAGCAGCGACACAGGGAATGAAAAACTGTTTTTT. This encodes CASSDTGNEKLFF.

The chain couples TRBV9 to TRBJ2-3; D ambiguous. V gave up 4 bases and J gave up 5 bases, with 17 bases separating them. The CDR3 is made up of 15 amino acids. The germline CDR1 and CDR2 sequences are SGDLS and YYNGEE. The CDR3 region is CASSSEVLLQDTQYF. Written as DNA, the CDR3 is TGTGCCAGCAGCTCAGAAGTCCTTCTTCAAGATACGCAGTATTTT. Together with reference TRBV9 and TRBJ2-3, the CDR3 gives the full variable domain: DSGVTQTPKHLITATGQRVTLRCSPRSGDLSVYWYQQSLDQGLQFLIQYYNGEERAKGNILERFSAQQFPDLHSELNLSSLELGDSALYFCASSSEVLLQDTQYFGPGTRLTVL.

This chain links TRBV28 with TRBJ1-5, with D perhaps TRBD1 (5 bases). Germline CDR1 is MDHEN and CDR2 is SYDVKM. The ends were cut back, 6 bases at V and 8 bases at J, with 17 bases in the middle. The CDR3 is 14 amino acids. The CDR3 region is CASSTGGGRKPQHF. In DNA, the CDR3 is TGTGCCAGCAGCACCGGGGGGGGAAGAAAGCCCCAGCATTTT.

This CDR3 is CSVDRTNTEAFF. CDR3 nucleotides: TGCAGCGTGGACAGGACGAACACTGAAGCTTTCTTT. The chain has TRBV29-1 and TRBJ1-1, with 7 positions matching TRBD1. V shed 6 bases and J 1 base; nucleotides not matched to a gene: 2. The CDR3 is made up of 12 amino acids. CDR1 and CDR2 from the germline V gene are SQVTM and ANQGSEA.

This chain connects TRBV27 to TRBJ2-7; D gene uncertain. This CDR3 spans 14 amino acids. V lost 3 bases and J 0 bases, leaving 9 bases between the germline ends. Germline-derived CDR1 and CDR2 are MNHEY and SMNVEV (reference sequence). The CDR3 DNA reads TGTGCCAGCAGTTTGGCAGGCCGCTCCTACGAGCAGTACTTC. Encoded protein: CASSLAGRSYEQYF.